This T cell receptor beta chain was identified during a study of blood T cell repertoires in COVID-19. Across the study: Both acute and convalescent COVID-19 samples were obtained from the United States, Italy and Spain. Nucleic acid was either cDNA or gDNA, and it came from T cells, B-cell-depleted T cells, or PBMCs.

Original data processing: How many nucleated cells were present was estimated from reference gene primer amplification. The repertoire was sequenced with immunoSEQ multiplex PCR; TCRdb's copy has only in-frame clones and lacks some. The V and J calls and clone size are taken from that table; D and trimming were inferred from the DNA. The data hold 200,000 to 300,000 clones, with roughly 80% observed a single time. CDR3 length: 15 amino acids. V lost 1 base and J 3 bases, leaving 13 bases between the germline ends. Germline V CDR1 and CDR2: MGHRA, YSYEKL. The V gene is TRBV4-1, the J gene TRBJ2-7, with D tentatively TRBD1 (6 bases). The sequence derives from a woman aged 60-75 years with active or convalescent COVID-19. Material: peripheral blood. CDR3 bases: TGCGCCAGCAGCCAAGTGCCGGACAGAGACTACGAGCAGTACTTC. This encodes CASSQVPDRDYEQYF.